A selection of T cell receptor beta chains follows, all from one sample in a study of identifying expanded T cells in peripheral blood. Sequencing was performed with immunoSEQ multiplex PCR; in TCRdb, only in-frame clones are kept and a portion is missing. The table has 100,000 to 150,000 clones, more than 75% seen once. Sequencing was carried out using blood. The receptors were gathered from a person aged 18 to 75 in good health. Each CDR3 is given with its conserved first and last residue. The D gene is left open where the match is weak. For some rows the clone size is stated as once, few or many, or as a class when expanded; others skip it.

V gene	D gene	clone size	J gene	CDR3 protein	CDR3 DNA
TRBV6-5	.	.	TRBJ1-2	CASSTSNYRRNGYTF	TGTGCCAGCAGTACCTCAAACTACAGAAGAAATGGCTACACCTTC
TRBV2	.	.	TRBJ2-7	CASTSLSTYEQYF	TGTGCCAGCACATCCTTATCAACCTACGAGCAGTACTTC
TRBV4-3	.	.	TRBJ2-2	CASSPNPPGLITGELFF	TGCGCCAGCAGCCCTAACCCCCCGGGACTCATCACCGGGGAGCTGTTTTTT
TRBV7-2	TRBD1	.	TRBJ1-5	CASSLWGTVWSPQHF	TGTGCCAGCAGCTTATGGGGGACAGTTTGGTCGCCCCAGCATTTT
TRBV5-6	TRBD1	.	TRBJ1-3	CASSVTGRDGNTIYF	TGTGCCAGCAGCGTGACAGGGAGGGACGGAAACACCATATATTTT
TRBV2	TRBD1	.	TRBJ1-1	CASSQQGADDTEAFF	TGTGCCAGCAGTCAACAGGGGGCAGACGACACTGAAGCTTTCTTT
TRBV7-7	.	once	TRBJ2-3	CASSSQGGDTQYF	TGTGCCAGCAGCTCCCAAGGAGGAGATACGCAGTATTTT
TRBV7-2	.	.	TRBJ1-5	CASSLALAGGQPQHF	TGTGCCAGCAGCTTAGCGCTGGCGGGTGGCCAGCCCCAGCATTTT
TRBV7-2	.	few	TRBJ2-5	CASSFTSVQETQYF	TGTGCCAGCAGCTTCACGTCAGTTCAAGAGACCCAGTACTTC
TRBV30	TRBD1	.	TRBJ1-2	CAWKDRVASYGYTF	TGTGCCTGGAAGGACAGGGTGGCAAGCTATGGCTACACCTTC
TRBV9	.	.	TRBJ2-2	CASSVAPRVGGELFF	TGTGCCAGCAGCGTAGCCCCCAGGGTTGGCGGGGAGCTGTTTTTT
TRBV6-1	.	.	TRBJ2-1	CASSASGLGEQFF	TGTGCCAGCAGTGCCTCAGGATTAGGGGAGCAGTTCTTC
TRBV5-1	TRBD1	.	TRBJ1-1	CASTTGAVSLNTEAFF	TGCGCCAGTACGACAGGGGCCGTAAGCCTGAACACTGAAGCTTTCTTT
TRBV2	.	.	TRBJ1-4	CASARDGDEEKLFF	TGTGCCAGCGCCCGCGACGGAGATGAGGAAAAACTGTTTTTT
TRBV6-1	TRBD2	few	TRBJ2-3	CASSGLAGGPDTQYF	TGTGCCAGCAGTGGACTAGCGGGGGGCCCAGATACGCAGTATTTT
TRBV5-6	.	.	TRBJ2-1	CAGSLGGFEQFF	TGTGCCGGATCACTGGGAGGCTTCGAGCAGTTCTTC
TRBV6-5	.	.	TRBJ1-3	CASSWNSGNTIYF	TGTGCCAGCAGTTGGAACTCTGGAAACACCATATATTTT
TRBV28	.	.	TRBJ1-2	CASRTQGYGYTF	TGTGCCAGCAGAACCCAGGGCTATGGCTACACCTTC
TRBV4-1	.	.	TRBJ2-3	CASSQGYGDTQYF	TGCGCCAGCAGCCAAGGGTATGGGGATACGCAGTATTTT
TRBV4-3	TRBD1	.	TRBJ2-2	CASSPRLRDRAGTGELFF	TGCGCCAGCAGCCCCCGACTCCGAGACAGGGCGGGCACCGGGGAGCTGTTTTTT
TRBV19	TRBD1	.	TRBJ1-4	CASTGTGNEKLFF	TGTGCCAGTACGGGGACAGGGAATGAAAAACTGTTTTTT
TRBV6-5	.	.	TRBJ1-1	CASHDRFGTEAFF	TGTGCCAGCCATGACAGGTTCGGCACTGAAGCTTTCTTT
TRBV14	.	.	TRBJ2-4	CASSQDSMAGTKNIQYF	TGTGCCAGCAGCCAAGATAGTATGGCAGGGACCAAAAACATTCAGTACTTC
TRBV2	.	once	TRBJ2-7	CASKDGFLGGPGIYEQYF	TGTGCCAGCAAGGACGGCTTCTTAGGGGGACCTGGGATCTACGAGCAGTACTTC
TRBV4-1	.	.	TRBJ1-1	CASSQVLQGMRTEAFF	TGCGCCAGCAGCCAAGTACTCCAGGGGATGAGGACTGAAGCTTTCTTT
TRBV7-9	.	once	TRBJ2-3	CASSAYRAQGDTQYF	TGTGCCAGCAGCGCATACAGGGCACAAGGAGATACGCAGTATTTT
TRBV5-1	.	many	TRBJ2-7	CASGGRYFEQYF	TGCGCCAGCGGTGGCAGATACTTTGAGCAGTACTTC
TRBV7-9	.	once	TRBJ2-7	CASSLLQSYEQYF	TGTGCCAGCAGCTTGCTGCAGTCATACGAGCAGTACTTC
TRBV18	.	.	TRBJ1-2	CASSQTQTENYGYTF	TGTGCCAGCTCACAGACTCAGACCGAGAACTATGGCTACACCTTC
TRBV5-1	TRBD2	.	TRBJ2-7	CASSPTSGASYEQYF	TGCGCCAGCAGCCCCACTAGCGGGGCCTCCTACGAGCAGTACTTC
TRBV18	TRBD1	.	TRBJ2-5	CASSPGQGVDETQYF	TGTGCCAGCTCACCGGGACAGGGGGTGGACGAGACCCAGTACTTC
TRBV7-9	.	.	TRBJ2-7	CASSNRGRPSYEQYF	TGTGCCAGCAGCAACCGGGGCCGGCCTTCCTACGAGCAGTACTTC
TRBV5-6	.	few	TRBJ1-2	CASSPSGGAYGYTF	TGTGCCAGCAGCCCGTCAGGAGGGGCCTATGGCTACACCTTC
TRBV27	TRBD1	.	TRBJ2-1	CASSLRPGQGATLSYNEQFF	TGTGCCAGCAGTCTCAGACCGGGACAGGGGGCGACCCTTTCCTACAATGAGCAGTTCTTC
TRBV4-3	.	.	TRBJ2-1	CASSQELDRMYNEQFF	TGCGCCAGCAGCCAAGAGCTAGACCGAATGTACAATGAGCAGTTCTTC
TRBV10-3	.	.	TRBJ1-1	CAISLRQDSTEAFF	TGTGCCATCAGTTTACGACAGGATAGCACTGAAGCTTTCTTT
TRBV6-6	TRBD1	.	TRBJ1-5	CATQDRQDQPQHF	TGTGCCACACAGGACAGGCAAGATCAGCCCCAGCATTTT
TRBV5-4	.	.	TRBJ1-1	CASWEGDMNTEAFF	TGTGCCAGCTGGGAAGGGGATATGAACACTGAAGCTTTCTTT
TRBV12-5	TRBD2	.	TRBJ2-7	CASGLVVLAENSYEQYF	TGTGCTAGTGGTTTGGTTGTCCTAGCGGAGAACTCCTACGAGCAGTACTTC
TRBV15	.	.	TRBJ1-1	CATSKTWGGTEAFF	TGTGCCACCAGTAAGACCTGGGGGGGGACTGAAGCTTTCTTT
TRBV7-9	.	.	TRBJ2-7	CASSVTQGDLYEQYF	TGTGCCAGCAGTGTTACGCAGGGGGACTTATACGAGCAGTACTTC
TRBV30	.	.	TRBJ2-2	CAWSFNNGELFF	TGTGCCTGGAGTTTTAATAACGGGGAGCTGTTTTTT
TRBV19	TRBD1	.	TRBJ1-4	CASRDRGREKLFF	TGTGCCAGCAGGGACAGGGGGCGTGAAAAACTGTTTTTT
TRBV27	.	few	TRBJ1-3	CASSLSGRSSGNTIYF	TGTGCCAGCAGTTTATCCGGTCGATCCTCTGGAAACACCATATATTTT
TRBV27	.	.	TRBJ2-3	CASSPRRSRLVRYTDTQYF	TGTGCCAGCAGTCCCCGCCGATCTAGACTAGTGAGGTACACAGATACGCAGTATTTT